Shown below are 5 T cell receptor beta chains from a single sample sequenced in a study of T cells after posttransplantation cyclophosphamide. Control samples came 1 year after myeloablative marrow transplants with methotrexate plus calcineurin inhibitor. TCRdb keeps only in-frame clones here, not all; method: immunoSEQ multiplex PCR. The repertoire consists of about 15,000 clones, with approximately 80% occurring once and the leading ten covering under 3.5%. This specimen consisted of PBMCs, obtained around 64 weeks after allogeneic stem cell transplant with calcineurin inhibitor and methotrexate. These receptors were collected from a male patient aged 25 to 39 who received an allogeneic stem cell transplant from an unrelated donor, was CMV-positive, and had acute and chronic GVHD. Some T cells may have originated in the graft donor.

For the CDR3, the DNA is TGCGCCAGCAGCCAAGGAGGCGACAGGGGAACCTACAATGAGCAGTTCTTC. Protein sequence: CASSQGGDRGTYNEQFF. The rearrangement joins TRBV4-1 to TRBJ2-1; 8 nucleotides align to TRBD1. Germline-derived CDR1 and CDR2 are MGHRA and YSYEKL. V lost 1 base, J lost 2 bases, and 7 bases stayed unmatched. This CDR3 has 17 residues.

The rearrangement links TRBV28 to TRBJ1-1; a weak D match, TRBD1 (6 bases). Germline CDR1 and CDR2: MDHEN and SYDVKM. This CDR3 has 14 amino acids. V dropped 5 bases and J dropped 1 base, with 11 bases sitting between them. The CDR3 sequence is CASSPLGGNTEAFF. In DNA form, the CDR3 reads TGTGCCAGCAGTCCTCTAGGGGGGAACACTGAAGCTTTCTTT. Using reference TRBV28 and TRBJ1-1 for the parts outside the CDR3, the full variable domain is DVKVTQSSRYLVKRTGEKVFLECVQDMDHENMFWYRQDPGLGLRLIYFSYDVKMKEKGDIPEGYSVSREKKERFSLILESASTNQTSMYLCASSPLGGNTEAFFGQGTRLTVV.

The chain recombines TRBV7-9 with TRBJ1-1; D is unresolved. Germline lookup yields CDR1 SEHNR and CDR2 FQNEAQ (reference sequence). This CDR3 comprises 13 residues. The V end lost 5 bases, the J end lost 6 bases, and 13 bases lay between the germline ends. The CDR3: CASSPLGRAEAFF. In nucleotides, the CDR3 is TGTGCCAGCAGCCCCCTCGGTAGAGCTGAAGCTTTCTTT.

The chain is built from TRBV30 and TRBJ1-1, with 8 bases identical to TRBD1. CDR1 GTSNPN and CDR2 SVGIG come from the germline V gene (reference sequence). This CDR3 comprises 13 residues. J was trimmed by 3 bases and V by 5 bases; bases with no gene match: 5. CDR3 residues: CAWVQGAHTEAFF. The CDR3 region has the DNA TGTGCCTGGGTTCAGGGGGCCCACACTGAAGCTTTCTTT.

V usage is TRBV30 and J usage is TRBJ2-7; TRBD2 is a possible D gene (6 bases). CDR3 length equals 12 residues. V was trimmed by 0 bases and J by 7 bases, leaving 10 bases between them. Per the germline V gene, CDR1 is GTSNPN and CDR2 is SVGIG (reference sequence). CDR3 bases: TGTGCCTGGAGTGTGGGGGGAGGTGAGCAGTACTTC. Protein sequence: CAWSVGGGEQYF. The full variable domain, completed using reference TRBV30 and TRBJ2-7, is SQTIHQWPATLVQPVGSPLSLECTVEGTSNPNLYWYRQAAGRGLQLLFYSVGIGQISSEVPQNLSASRPQDRQFILSSKKLLLSDSGFYLCAWSVGGGEQYFGPGTRLTVT.